The sequence of this TCR beta chain was determined in a study of post-analysis software for immune sequencing data. In the study overall: Some patients lacked subtype; others had relapsing-remitting, secondary progressive or progressive-relapsing disease.

The study's findings and limits: Pronounced co-clustering by F measure was evident among identically batched samples. Higher frequency in patients than in controls was seen for about five TRBV segments, with TRBV5-6, TRBV5-1 and TRBV20-1 among them. Multiple sclerosis patients showed significantly lower normalized Chao1 diversity than controls did.

Built from TCR beta cDNA, the libraries had unique molecular identifiers in them. From approximately 0.95 to 9.8 million T cells, 400,000 to 650,000 cDNA molecules were obtained. MiXCR, applied by TCRdb to the PCR reads, yields one record per CDR3 protein. Of 380,000 or so distinct CDR3 sequences in the sample, 30% to 45% were seen once. For this clonotype: The antigen remains undetermined.

Looked up from germline, CDR1 is MNHNY and CDR2 is SVGAGI (reference sequence). Trimming stripped 0 bases from V and 0 bases from J, with 11 bases between. This CDR3 has 17 residues. The sample was blood. This clonotype was sampled from a girl under 18 with multiple sclerosis. The rearrangement links TRBV6-6 to TRBJ2-2, with D perhaps assigned TRBD1 or TRBD2 (5 bases each). The CDR3 spells CASSYSTGLANTGELFF. CDR3 sequence (DNA): TGTGCCAGCAGTTACTCAACGGGGCTTGCGAACACCGGGGAGCTGTTTTTT.